The 14 T cell receptor beta chains reported below all come from one sample, sequenced in a study of OX40 agonist ivuxolimab in advanced cancers. Method: immunoSEQ multiplex PCR; TCRdb's copy keeps in-frame clones and lacks some. This table holds about 66,000 clones, about 91% found once. Source: CD4+ or CD8+ T cells sorted from blood, taken in a trial of the OX40 agonist ivuxolimab. The receptors derive from an adult with an advanced solid tumor such as melanoma, head and neck, liver or kidney cancer.

This sequence joins TRBV19 and TRBJ1-5; no definite D call. Trimming shortened V by 5 bases and J by 0 bases, and 14 bases separated the two germline ends. The CDR3 spans 16 residues. Germline loops: CDR1 LNHDA, CDR2 SQIVND (reference sequence). CDR3 region: CASSPQASHSNQPQHF. CDR3 DNA sequence: TGTGCCAGTAGTCCCCAGGCCAGTCATAGCAATCAGCCCCAGCATTTT.

CDR3 amino acids: CASSRPEGTSGFAKRGNEQFF. CDR3 DNA: TGCGCCAGCTCACGCCCAGAGGGGACTAGCGGGTTTGCGAAAAGAGGGAATGAGCAGTTCTTC. The gene calls are TRBV10-2 and TRBJ2-1, with 12 bases aligning to TRBD2. J gave up 7 bases and V 8 bases, and 27 bases lay outside the gene matches. The CDR3 runs to 21 residues. Per the germline V gene, CDR1 is WSHSY and CDR2 is SAAADI.

The rearrangement links TRBV19 to TRBJ1-5; D might be TRBD1 (5 bases). V dropped 4 bases and J dropped 0 bases, with 7 bases sitting between them. Looked up from germline, CDR1 is LNHDA and CDR2 is SQIVND (reference sequence). The CDR3 has 14 amino acids. The CDR3 sequence: CASSKRGSNQPQHF. As DNA, the CDR3 is TGTGCCAGTAGTAAGAGGGGTAGCAATCAGCCCCAGCATTTT.

This chain's CDR3 is CATSRPDSYNEQFF. CDR3 DNA sequence: TGTGCCACCAGCAGACCGGACAGTTACAATGAGCAGTTCTTC. The rearrangement joins TRBV15 to TRBJ2-1; TRBD1 might be the D (6 bases). V lost 2 bases and J lost 4, with 9 bases in between. This CDR3 spans 14 amino acids. Germline-derived CDR1 and CDR2 are LNHNV and YYDKDF (reference sequence).

The chain couples TRBV10-2 to TRBJ2-1; tentative D call: TRBD1 (5 bases). CDR3 length equals 14 residues. Germline CDR1 WSHSY, CDR2 SAAADI. Trimming cost V 7 bases and J 1 base, with 11 bases left between them. The CDR3 nucleotides are TGCGCCAGCATTCAGGGCCGGTCCTACAATGAGCAGTTCTTC. As protein: CASIQGRSYNEQFF.

V usage is TRBV7-6 and J usage is TRBJ2-3; 7 bases are a match to TRBD2. With 6 bases clipped from V and 1 base from J, the junction kept 10 bases outside the gene matches. The germline gives CDR1 SGHVS, CDR2 FNYEAQ. The CDR3 sequence is 16 residues long. CDR3 loop: CASRPLGGLGTDTQYF. The DNA of the CDR3 is TGTGCCAGCAGACCACTGGGGGGGTTGGGCACAGATACGCAGTATTTT. Full variable domain (remainder filled in from reference TRBV7-6 and TRBJ2-3): GAGVSQSPRYKVTKRGQDVALRCDPISGHVSLYWYRQALGQGPEFLTYFNYEAQQDKSGLPNDRFSAERPEGSISTLTIQRTEQRDSAMYRCASRPLGGLGTDTQYFGPGTRLTVL.

This clone appeared a single time. The chain has TRBV14 and TRBJ2-5; D remains unclear. The V end was cut by 3 bases, the J end by 4 bases, with 15 bases between. The CDR3 loop spans 15 amino acids. Germline loops: CDR1 SGHDN, CDR2 FVKESK. The CDR3 DNA reads TGTGCCAGCAGCCAGGACGGACCAAAAGGAGAGACCCAGTACTTC. Encoded protein: CASSQDGPKGETQYF.

The chain links TRBV6-5 to TRBJ2-5, with D possibly matching TRBD2 (5 bases). The CDR3 covers 15 residues. The germline gives CDR1 MNHEY, CDR2 SVGAGI. The V and J ends lost 6 bases and 2 bases respectively, with 16 bases between them. The CDR3 is CASSLGLLLQETQYF. The CDR3 DNA is TGTGCCAGCAGCCTTGGACTTCTCCTTCAAGAGACCCAGTACTTC.

V usage is TRBV27 and J usage is TRBJ1-1; 8 positions match TRBD1. V trimming: 6 bases; J trimming: 7 bases; junction bases outside the gene matches: 10. This CDR3 spans 14 amino acids. In germline, CDR1 is MNHEY, CDR2 SMNVEV (reference sequence). CDR3 in amino acids: CASRKVDRVNEAFF. The CDR3 DNA is TGTGCCAGCAGAAAAGTGGACAGGGTGAATGAAGCTTTCTTT.

V gene TRBV5-1 combines with J gene TRBJ2-3; 12 bases map to TRBD2. CDR3 length equals 16 residues. The junction had 12 bases not matched to a gene; V was cut back by 4 bases and J by 9 bases. Looked up from germline, CDR1 is SGHRS and CDR2 is YFSETQ. Here the CDR3 reads CASSPGLAGGPGTQYF. The CDR3, as DNA: TGCGCCAGCAGCCCGGGGCTAGCGGGAGGGCCTGGGACGCAGTATTTT.

The chain is built from TRBV10-3 and TRBJ2-5; 7 bases match TRBD1. With 5 bases clipped from V and 1 base from J, the junction kept 7 bases outside the gene matches. CDR3 length equals 15 residues. CDR1 is ENHRY and CDR2 is SYGVKD in the germline V gene. The CDR3 region is CAISSGQQTQETQYF. The CDR3 bases are TGTGCCATCAGTTCGGGACAGCAAACCCAAGAGACCCAGTACTTC.

CDR3 coding DNA: TGTGCCAGTAGTTCGCAGGGGGTACAGACCGGGGAGCTGTTTTTT. This codes for CASSSQGVQTGELFF. This sequence joins TRBV19 and TRBJ2-2; TRBD1 aligns across 7 bases. V trimming: 5 bases; J trimming: 5 bases; junction bases outside the gene matches: 8. Germline CDR1 and CDR2: LNHDA and SQIVND (reference sequence). The CDR3 runs to 15 residues.

V gene TRBV27 combines with J gene TRBJ1-6, with D perhaps matching TRBD1 (6 bases). In germline, CDR1 is MNHEY, CDR2 SMNVEV (reference sequence). The CDR3 sequence is 16 residues long. Trimming left V 6 bases short and J 0 bases short, with 12 bases between. The CDR3 DNA follows: TGTGCCAGCAGATTAGACAGGCTCTCCTATAATTCACCCCTCCACTTT. Translating it yields CASRLDRLSYNSPLHF.

In this sample, this clone turned up a few times. V is TRBV9 and J is TRBJ2-4; possibly TRBD1 for D (6 bases). The CDR3 runs to 16 residues. Trimming took off 4 bases at V and 0 bases at J, with 14 bases between the two ends. Germline V gives CDR1 SGDLS, CDR2 YYNGEE. The CDR3 DNA is TGTGCCAGCAGCCCCGACAGGTTCCTAGCCAAAAACATTCAGTACTTC. This codes for CASSPDRFLAKNIQYF.